This entry lists 23 T cell receptor beta chains sequenced from one sample in a study of T cell changes during pregnancy in multiple sclerosis. The table came from immunoSEQ multiplex PCR; TCRdb's copy has only in-frame clones and leaves some out. Altogether 50,000 to 55,000 clones are present, roughly 92% being singletons, with the ten largest covering 0.39%. The sequences come from CD4+ T cells from peripheral blood mononuclear cells, collected after pregnancy. The source is a female donor with multiple sclerosis, enrolled in a pregnancy study.

This clone was counted once. This rearrangement joins TRBV5-1 to TRBJ2-3; 10 nucleotides match TRBD2. The CDR3 runs 15 residues. Losses at the gene ends were 1 base for V and 4 bases for J; bases not matched to a gene: 3. Germline assignment: CDR1 SGHRS and CDR2 YFSETQ. Here the CDR3 reads CASSLRGLAADTQYF. In nucleotides, the CDR3 is TGCGCCAGCAGCTTGCGAGGACTAGCGGCAGATACGCAGTATTTT.

The chain carries TRBV10-3 and TRBJ1-3, with D tentatively TRBD1 (5 bases). Trimming removed 4 bases at V and 4 bases at J, with 11 bases between. CDR3 length: 14 residues. The germline V gene has CDR1 ENHRY and CDR2 SYGVKD. CDR3 protein: CAISARTLGNTIYF. The CDR3 DNA follows: TGTGCCATCAGTGCCCGGACACTAGGAAACACCATATATTTT.

This chain connects TRBV5-4 to TRBJ2-5, with D perhaps TRBD2 (5 bases). This CDR3 region has 13 residues. The germline gives CDR1 SGHNT, CDR2 YYREEE (reference sequence). V was trimmed by 9 bases and J by 1 base, leaving 13 bases between them. The CDR3 sequence is CATKARAQETQYF. The CDR3 DNA reads TGTGCCACCAAAGCGCGGGCCCAAGAGACCCAGTACTTC.

The V call is TRBV28, the J call TRBJ2-3; 8 bases fit TRBD2. CDR3 length: 16 amino acids. In germline, CDR1 is MDHEN, CDR2 SYDVKM. Trimming at V came to 6 bases and at J to 5 bases, leaving 13 bases not matched to a gene. The CDR3: CASSHPGAGAGDTQYF. The CDR3 DNA sequence: TGTGCCAGCAGCCACCCCGGAGCGGGAGCGGGAGATACGCAGTATTTT.

The V gene is TRBV7-8, the J gene TRBJ2-5, with 7 bases identical to TRBD1. The CDR3 is 12 amino acids. Germline CDR1 SGHVS, CDR2 FQNEAQ. Unmatched junction bases numbered 7, after V lost 1 base and J lost 14 bases. CDR3 DNA sequence: TGTGCCAGCAGCTTAGACGGGACAGTCCCTTACTTC. Translated, it gives CASSLDGTVPYF.

This chain connects TRBV7-9 to TRBJ2-1; 8 bases are a match to TRBD2. The CDR3 is 15 amino acids. Germline values: CDR1 SEHNR, CDR2 FQNEAQ (reference sequence). Trimming took 10 bases from V and 7 from J; bases not matched to a gene: 15. The CDR3 loop reads CATGGGPRRSNEQFF. The CDR3 nucleotides are TGTGCCACGGGGGGGGGCCCACGTCGCTCAAATGAGCAGTTCTTC.

The table lists this clone with a count of one. This rearrangement joins TRBV5-5 to TRBJ2-3; 10 bases agree with TRBD2. The CDR3 totals 16 residues. Germline-derived CDR1 and CDR2 are SGHKS and YYEKEE (reference sequence). Trimming at V came to 2 bases and at J to 5 bases, leaving 8 bases not matched to a gene. The CDR3 nucleotides are TGTGCCAGCAGCTTCTCTAGCGGGAGTGAGGGAGATACGCAGTATTTT. Translation gives CASSFSSGSEGDTQYF.

This chain joins TRBV14 and TRBJ1-4; the D gene is possibly TRBD1 (5 bases). CDR3 length equals 16 residues. V shed 0 bases and J shed 11 bases, with 19 bases lying between them. CDR1 is SGHDN and CDR2 is FVKESK in the germline V gene. The CDR3 sequence is CASSQEGRGYRTKLFF. The CDR3 DNA reads TGTGCCAGCAGCCAAGAAGGGCGGGGCTACAGGACTAAACTGTTTTTT.

V is TRBV7-8 and J is TRBJ2-3; 10 nucleotides align to TRBD1. Germline V gene lookup returns CDR1 SGHVS and CDR2 FQNEAQ. This CDR3 spans 14 amino acids. V lost 6 bases to trimming and J lost 3 bases; unmatched junction nucleotides: 3. CDR3 residues: CASRPGQGTDTQYF. CDR3 sequence (DNA): TGTGCCAGCAGACCGGGACAGGGGACAGATACGCAGTATTTT.

The rearrangement joins TRBV9 to TRBJ2-1; 12 nucleotides line up with TRBD2. J gave up 0 bases and V 4 bases, and 17 bases lay outside the gene matches. The CDR3 runs 21 residues. CDR1 and CDR2 from the germline V gene are SGDLS and YYNGEE. The CDR3 sequence: CASSSSGWGTSGQSSYNEQFF. For the CDR3, the DNA is TGTGCCAGCAGCTCTAGTGGCTGGGGGACTAGCGGGCAAAGCTCCTACAATGAGCAGTTCTTC.

The chain joins TRBV6-5 to TRBJ2-1; D is uncertain. The CDR3 runs to 11 residues. Germline V gives CDR1 MNHEY, CDR2 SVGAGI. V lost 5 bases and J 7 bases, leaving 6 bases between the germline ends. CDR3 amino acids: CASSQANEQFF. CDR3 DNA sequence: TGTGCCAGCAGTCAGGCGAATGAGCAGTTCTTC.

The chain carries TRBV5-6 and TRBJ1-1; tentative D call: TRBD1 (5 bases). V was cut by 6 bases and J by 1 base, with 13 bases left in between. Germline values: CDR1 SGHDT, CDR2 YYEEEE. The CDR3 consists of 14 residues. DNA for the CDR3: TGTGCCAGCACCCGGGGGTGGGGGAACACTGAAGCTTTCTTT. Protein: CASTRGWGNTEAFF.

The chain recombines TRBV5-6 with TRBJ2-3; a weak D match, TRBD2 (5 bases). V lost 4 bases to trimming and J lost 3 bases, with 6 bases between them. Germline-derived CDR1 and CDR2 are SGHDT and YYEEEE. The CDR3 runs to 12 residues. This CDR3 reads CASSAGTDTQYF. CDR3 coding DNA: TGTGCCAGCAGCGCGGGTACAGATACGCAGTATTTT.

The rearrangement links TRBV29-1 to TRBJ1-2; 10 bases align to TRBD1. The V gene's germline CDR1 is SQVTM and CDR2 ANQGSEA. This CDR3 has 15 residues. The V segment lost 5 bases and the J segment 8 bases; nucleotides outside the gene matches: 14. Written as DNA, the CDR3 is TGCAGCGTTCGGTTGTCAGACAGGGGGCAATCGGGCTACACCTTC. It translates to CSVRLSDRGQSGYTF.

J is TRBJ2-2 and V is TRBV19, with 8 bases aligning to TRBD1. V lost 5 bases and J lost 3; bases outside the gene matches: 5. The CDR3 runs 15 residues. Germline loops: CDR1 LNHDA, CDR2 SQIVND (reference sequence). CDR3 residues: CASSLGTGHTGELFF. In nucleotides, the CDR3 is TGTGCCAGTAGTCTCGGGACAGGACACACCGGGGAGCTGTTTTTT.

The gene calls are TRBV5-1 and TRBJ2-6; tentatively, D is TRBD1 (5 bases). Germline values: CDR1 SGHRS, CDR2 YFSETQ. CDR3 length: 15 amino acids. Trimming took off 2 bases at V and 0 bases at J, with 6 bases between the two ends. This chain's CDR3 is CASSFGHSGANVLTF. In DNA, the CDR3 is TGCGCCAGCAGCTTCGGACACTCTGGGGCCAACGTCCTGACTTTC.

The chain uses TRBV30 and TRBJ2-1, with D hard to call. The CDR3 is 13 amino acids. Per the germline V gene, CDR1 is GTSNPN and CDR2 is SVGIG (reference sequence). V was pared by 2 bases and J by 5 bases, with 10 bases between. CDR3 sequence (DNA): TGTGCCTGGAGTCCACAGATCCACAATGAGCAGTTCTTC. Amino acid sequence: CAWSPQIHNEQFF.

The genes are TRBV6-6 and TRBJ1-3; a possible D gene is TRBD1 (5 bases). Germline V gene lookup returns CDR1 MNHNY and CDR2 SVGAGI (reference sequence). This CDR3 contains 15 residues. V lost 7 bases and J 0 bases, leaving 13 bases between the germline ends. CDR3 sequence: CASKQTALSGNTIYF. The CDR3 DNA reads TGTGCCAGCAAACAGACAGCTCTCTCTGGAAACACCATATATTTT.

In this sample, this clone turned up a few times. The chain recombines TRBV6-1 with TRBJ2-1, with 8 bases lining up with TRBD2. The V and J ends lost 5 bases and 4 bases, in that order; junction bases with no gene match: 4. Germline values: CDR1 MNHNS, CDR2 SASEGT. The CDR3 runs 14 residues. The CDR3 is CASSKIAGYNEQFF. DNA for the CDR3: TGTGCCAGCAGTAAAATAGCGGGGTACAATGAGCAGTTCTTC.

The V call is TRBV5-1, the J call TRBJ2-3; 8 nucleotides line up with TRBD1. The CDR3 loop spans 16 amino acids. V trimming: 3 bases; J trimming: 3 bases; junction bases outside the gene matches: 9. Per germline, CDR1 SGHRS and CDR2 YFSETQ. The CDR3 here is CASSSGGVLRTDTQYF. The CDR3 DNA sequence: TGCGCCAGCAGCTCAGGGGGCGTATTAAGAACAGATACGCAGTATTTT. The variable domain in full, with the rest retrieved from reference TRBV5-1 and TRBJ2-3, is KAGVTQTPRYLIKTRGQQVTLSCSPISGHRSVSWYQQTPGQGLQFLFEYFSETQRNKGNFPGRFSGRQFSNSRSEMNVSTLELGDSALYLCASSSGGVLRTDTQYFGPGTRLTVL.

The CDR3 DNA reads as TGTGCCAGCACCCGGACAGGGGGGCCTTCAGATACGCAGTATTTT. It specifies CASTRTGGPSDTQYF. The chain couples TRBV25-1 to TRBJ2-3, with 10 bases that match TRBD1. The trim removed 7 bases at V and 4 bases at J, leaving 8 bases unmatched. Germline V gene data show CDR1 as MGHDK and CDR2 as SYGVNS. CDR3 length: 15 amino acids.

The V gene is TRBV7-8, the J gene TRBJ2-7; TRBD2 matches at 11 bases. V was clipped by 5 bases and J by 7 bases; unmatched bases: 16. Germline lookup yields CDR1 SGHVS and CDR2 FQNEAQ. This CDR3 spans 17 amino acids. The CDR3 sequence is CASSPTPLAGGPAEQYF. Written as DNA, the CDR3 is TGTGCCAGCAGCCCTACGCCGTTAGCGGGAGGGCCAGCAGAGCAGTACTTC.

The rearrangement links TRBV7-2 to TRBJ1-2; D perhaps matches TRBD1 (6 bases). CDR3 length: 16 residues. The germline V gene encodes CDR1 SGHTA and CDR2 FQGNSA. Trimming took 5 bases from V and 6 from J, leaving 22 bases between them. The CDR3 spells CASSQRPRGSSHGYTF. The CDR3 region has the DNA TGTGCCAGCAGCCAAAGACCAAGGGGGTCTTCGCATGGCTACACCTTC.